This T cell receptor (beta chain) was captured in a study of identical twins. Study conclusions and caveats: An excess of low generation probability was shown by twin-shared out-of-frame alpha sequences.

This clonotype was recorded a few times. The antigen remains undetermined. V was clipped by 1 base and J by 0 bases, with 15 bases between them. CDR1 and CDR2 from the germline V gene are SGHVS and FQNEAQ. CDR3 length: 17 amino acids. TCRdb called the 5' RACE reads again in MiXCR, with one record for every CDR3 protein. This sample carries under 300,000 distinct CDR3 sequences, roughly 7.1% of them seen once, and the ten largest clones take more than 12%. These data were likewise used in another study, on T cells expressing NK-cell markers.

The source of this sequence is a young woman in good health. The rearrangement joins TRBV7-8 to TRBJ2-5; D is unclear. The sample comprised CD8+ T cells sorted from blood. CDR3 sequence (DNA): TGTGCCAGCAGCTTAGAGTTCGGCTCGCGGTACCAAGAGACCCAGTACTTC. Amino acids: CASSLEFGSRYQETQYF.